This is a list of T cell receptor beta chains from one sample in a study of cytomegalovirus exposure and HLA in healthy donors. Method: immunoSEQ multiplex PCR; TCRdb's copy keeps in-frame clones and lacks some. The table has about 100,000 clones, around 77% seen once. The sample comprised PBMCs. The receptors here all came from a man aged 18 to 30 in good health and CMV-seronegative. The CDR3 runs from the conserved cysteine through the conserved F or W. D genes are given only for firm matches. Only some rows state a clone size, as once, few, many or a class for expanded clones.

size,J,V,D,CDR3,DNA
NA,TRBJ2-4,TRBV10-3,TRBD2,CAISRAGGEVSGIQYF,TGTGCCATCAGCCGAGCTGGGGGGGAAGTGAGTGGCATTCAGTACTTC
NA,TRBJ1-2,TRBV5-3,NA,CARTIRQKYGYTF,TGTGCCAGAACCATTCGACAGAAATATGGCTACACCTTC
NA,TRBJ2-3,TRBV6-4,TRBD2,CASSEGTSGGRTQYF,TGTGCCAGCAGTGAGGGGACTAGCGGGGGGCGTACGCAGTATTTT
few,TRBJ2-7,TRBV6-5,NA,CASSYLPDGAYEQYF,TGTGCCAGCAGTTATCTTCCGGACGGGGCCTACGAGCAGTACTTC
NA,TRBJ2-7,TRBV5-1,NA,CASSLTPGRYEQYF,TGCGCCAGCAGCTTGACCCCCGGGAGATACGAGCAGTACTTC
NA,TRBJ1-4,TRBV7-8,NA,CASSPGRGATNEKLFF,TGTGCCAGCAGCCCAGGGCGGGGTGCAACTAATGAAAAACTGTTTTTT
NA,TRBJ1-2,TRBV9,NA,CASSVEQLGGPYGYTF,TGTGCCAGCAGCGTAGAGCAGTTGGGGGGGCCCTATGGCTACACCTTC
NA,TRBJ2-7,TRBV7-2,TRBD1,CASSSGGPSYEQYF,TGTGCCAGCAGCTCAGGGGGTCCCTCCTACGAGCAGTACTTC
few,TRBJ2-7,TRBV15,NA,CATSRDLRFGYEQYF,TGTGCCACCAGCAGAGATTTGAGGTTCGGCTACGAGCAGTACTTC
NA,TRBJ1-5,TRBV7-8,TRBD1,CASSIQGAPGQPQHF,TGTGCCAGCAGCATCCAGGGGGCCCCGGGTCAGCCCCAGCATTTT
NA,TRBJ1-4,TRBV11-2,TRBD1,CASSLGARGRQLFF,TGTGCCAGCAGCTTAGGGGCCAGGGGGCGACAACTGTTTTTT
once,TRBJ1-2,TRBV10-2,NA,CASRSRGGYTF,TGCGCCAGCAGATCCCGAGGGGGCTACACCTTC
few,TRBJ2-7,TRBV15,TRBD1,CATSRTGVSYEQYF,TGTGCCACCAGCAGGACAGGGGTGTCCTACGAGCAGTACTTC
NA,TRBJ2-3,TRBV9,TRBD2,CASSAVTSGDTDTQYF,TGTGCCAGCAGCGCCGTGACTAGCGGAGACACAGATACGCAGTATTTT
NA,TRBJ1-2,TRBV10-3,TRBD1,CAISEPDRDYGYTF,TGTGCCATCAGTGAACCGGACAGGGATTATGGCTACACCTTC
NA,TRBJ2-1,TRBV9,TRBD2,CASSVGTAGFRFF,TGTGCCAGCAGCGTAGGAACAGCGGGGTTCCGGTTCTTC
NA,TRBJ1-6,TRBV5-5,NA,CASSFGRSNSPLHF,TGTGCCAGCAGCTTTGGAAGGAGCAATTCACCCCTCCACTTT
NA,TRBJ2-7,TRBV4-3,TRBD1,CASSRTRDSYEQYF,TGCGCCAGCAGCCGCACCCGGGACAGCTACGAGCAGTACTTC
NA,TRBJ1-5,TRBV7-2,NA,CASSLVGDGQPQHF,TGTGCCAGCAGCTTGGTAGGGGATGGGCAGCCCCAGCATTTT
NA,TRBJ2-1,TRBV5-6,TRBD2,CASSVLAGGPTEQFF,TGTGCCAGCAGCGTACTAGCGGGGGGGCCCACTGAGCAGTTCTTC
NA,TRBJ1-1,TRBV5-4,TRBD1,CASSLWQGAFDTEAFF,TGTGCCAGCAGCTTGTGGCAGGGGGCCTTCGACACTGAAGCTTTCTTT
NA,TRBJ2-1,TRBV7-6,NA,CASSPRGLGNEQFF,TGTGCCAGCAGCCCCCGGGGGTTGGGGAATGAGCAGTTCTTC
NA,TRBJ2-1,TRBV5-1,TRBD2,CASSIVGGGYNEQFF,TGCGCCAGCAGCATCGTGGGCGGGGGCTACAATGAGCAGTTCTTC
NA,TRBJ1-2,TRBV9,NA,CASTHSGNGYTF,TGTGCCAGCACCCATTCGGGGAATGGCTACACCTTC
NA,TRBJ1-1,TRBV28,TRBD1,CASRPGQGPTEAFF,TGTGCCAGCAGGCCCGGACAGGGGCCCACTGAAGCTTTCTTT
NA,TRBJ2-1,TRBV7-9,NA,CASSLGSGRQNEQFF,TGTGCCAGCAGCTTAGGGTCAGGAAGACAGAATGAGCAGTTCTTC
NA,TRBJ1-2,TRBV9,TRBD1,CASSVEDRFKSYTF,TGTGCCAGCAGCGTAGAGGACAGGTTCAAGAGCTACACCTTC
few,TRBJ2-2,TRBV5-1,TRBD1,CASSGRTGPNTGELFF,TGCGCCAGCAGCGGCCGGACAGGGCCGAACACCGGGGAGCTGTTTTTT
NA,TRBJ2-7,TRBV13,TRBD1,CASSHSTGWSEQYF,TGTGCCAGCAGCCATTCGACAGGGTGGTCCGAGCAGTACTTC
NA,TRBJ2-2,TRBV4-2,TRBD1,CASSPGQVNTGELFF,TGTGCCAGCAGCCCCGGACAGGTGAACACCGGGGAGCTGTTTTTT
NA,TRBJ1-4,TRBV5-6,TRBD1,CASSRDRDHLRNEKLFF,TGTGCCAGCAGCCGTGACAGGGATCATCTCCGGAATGAAAAACTGTTTTTT
NA,TRBJ2-5,TRBV5-4,NA,CASSLVGERETQYF,TGTGCCAGCAGCTTGGTTGGGGAGAGGGAGACCCAGTACTTC
NA,TRBJ2-2,TRBV5-1,NA,CASRVTPGSTGELFF,TGCGCCAGCAGGGTAACCCCGGGGAGCACCGGGGAGCTGTTTTTT
NA,TRBJ1-5,TRBV6-8,NA,CASAVDSQDQPQHF,TGTGCCAGCGCTGTCGACAGCCAGGATCAGCCCCAGCATTTT
NA,TRBJ2-3,TRBV5-1,TRBD1,CASSLWGTASTDTQYF,TGCGCCAGCAGCTTGTGGGGGACAGCTTCCACAGATACGCAGTATTTT
NA,TRBJ2-2,TRBV7-6,TRBD1,CASSLRTGGVGELFF,TGTGCCAGCAGCCTCCGGACAGGGGGCGTCGGGGAGCTGTTTTTT
NA,TRBJ1-1,TRBV7-2,NA,CASSWGGGATEAFF,TGTGCCAGCAGCTGGGGAGGGGGGGCCACTGAAGCTTTCTTT
NA,TRBJ2-7,TRBV5-1,TRBD1,CASSPGTEGYEQYF,TGCGCCAGCAGCCCCGGGACAGAGGGCTACGAGCAGTACTTC
NA,TRBJ1-4,TRBV7-2,NA,CASSLAGPTNEKLFF,TGTGCCAGCAGCTTAGCGGGGCCAACTAATGAAAAACTGTTTTTT
NA,TRBJ1-2,TRBV5-4,TRBD1,CASSRGQGGTNYGYTF,TGTGCCAGCAGCCGCGGACAGGGAGGGACTAACTATGGCTACACCTTC
few,TRBJ1-1,TRBV28,NA,CASSPHMNTEAFF,TGTGCCAGCAGTCCTCACATGAACACTGAAGCTTTCTTT